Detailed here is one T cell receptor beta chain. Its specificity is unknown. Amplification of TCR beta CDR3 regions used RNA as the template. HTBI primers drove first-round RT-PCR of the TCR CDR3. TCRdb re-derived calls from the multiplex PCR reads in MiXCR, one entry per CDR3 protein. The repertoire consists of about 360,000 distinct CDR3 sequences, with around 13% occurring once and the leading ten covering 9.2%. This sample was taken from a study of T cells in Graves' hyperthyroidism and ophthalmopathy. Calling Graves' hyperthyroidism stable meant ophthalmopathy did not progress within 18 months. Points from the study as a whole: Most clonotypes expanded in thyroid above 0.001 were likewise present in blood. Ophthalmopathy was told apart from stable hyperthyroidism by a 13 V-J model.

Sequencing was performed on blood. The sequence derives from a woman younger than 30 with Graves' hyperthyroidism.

The CDR3 coding sequence is TGTGCCAGCAGCGCAGGGGGACAGGGTGGGCAGCCCCAGCATTTT. The encoded protein is CASSAGGQGGQPQHF. This chain uses TRBV9 with TRBJ1-5; 9 bases are shared with TRBD1. The V segment lost 3 bases and the J segment 7 bases; nucleotides outside the gene matches: 8. CDR1 is SGDLS and CDR2 is YYNGEE in the germline V gene. The CDR3 runs 15 residues.